This T cell receptor beta chain stems from a study of T cell repertoires in cytomegalovirus infection. Study-wide background: Signatures in public TCR beta sequences pointed to both CMV infection and matching HLA type. Study-wide results and caveats: The cumulative frequency of public TCR beta families identified carriers of CMV plus the relevant HLA. Ex vivo, HLA-C-restricted CMV-specific TCR beta clonotypes prevailed over the rest of the response.

Details on this clonotype: Its antigen is unknown.

The CDR3 runs to 14 residues. Trimming took off 0 bases at V and 2 bases at J, with 5 bases between the two ends. Germline CDR1 LGHNA, CDR2 YSLEER. TCRdb called the reads again in MiXCR, with one record for every CDR3 protein. This table holds under 300,000 distinct CDR3 sequences, around 20% found once. The sample in question was cultured PBMCs, obtained from culture after CMV antigen stimulation. The TCR originated in a human donor in good health (CMV status not recorded). Some clones in this sample may be carry-over from other donors' samples. The genes are TRBV4-3 and TRBJ1-5; D uncertain. The CDR3 DNA reads as TGCGCCAGCAGCCAAGAAACTGGCAATCAGCCCCAGCATTTT. Translation: CASSQETGNQPQHF.